This T cell receptor (beta chain) was captured by sequencing in a study of T cells in Graves' hyperthyroidism and ophthalmopathy. Points from the study as a whole: In blood, most of the thyroid clonotypes expanded above 0.001 were also present.

PBMCs were obtained from approximately 9.2 ml fresh peripheral blood. What was amplified from RNA transcripts were TCR beta CDR3 regions. The HTBI primer set was used in a first-round RT-PCR of the TCR CDR3. TCRdb itself ran the multiplex PCR reads through MiXCR, one entry per CDR3 protein. The table includes roughly 740,000 distinct CDR3 sequences, around 15% detected once. The germline V gene has CDR1 WSHSY and CDR2 SAAADI. The CDR3 covers 16 residues. V lost 2 bases, J lost 0 bases, and 11 bases lay in between. This clonotype was observed a few times. Its antigen is undetermined. V usage is TRBV10-2 and J usage is TRBJ2-1; TRBD2 might be the D (5 bases). The source material was blood. The sequence came from a man aged 18 to 35 with Graves' hyperthyroidism. CDR3 sequence (DNA): TGCGCCAGCAGTGAGGGCGGGTCCTTCTCCTACAATGAGCAGTTCTTC. Amino acid sequence: CASSEGGSFSYNEQFF.